This T cell receptor beta chain comes out of a study of blood T cell repertoires in COVID-19. At the level of the study: Donors in the United States, Italy and Spain gave samples during acute or convalescent COVID-19.

Germline V gene lookup returns CDR1 LGHNA and CDR2 YSLEER. The ends lost 4 bases at V and 5 bases at J; junction bases unmatched: 5. The CDR3 loop spans 14 amino acids. The data were produced by immunoSEQ multiplex PCR, yet TCRdb's version contains in-frame clones alone and is incomplete. The sample records around 190,000 clones, around 90% being singletons. The clonotype comes from a human donor in a cohort sampled during active COVID-19. Sample: peripheral blood. The chain employs TRBV4-3 and TRBJ1-2; 9 bases agree with TRBD1. The CDR3 loop reads CASSPGTGTYGYTF. The CDR3 nucleotides read TGCGCCAGCAGCCCTGGGACAGGGACGTATGGCTACACCTTC.